Each of the 6 T cell receptor beta chains below was sequenced from the same sample in a study of T cells in women clearing cervical HPV infection (dated by TCRdb to the late 2010s). Receptor libraries were prepared by the immunoSEQ multiplex PCR assay. This immuneACCESS table, as held by TCRdb, lists in-frame sequences with V and J called but not all clones. Of the missing ones, under half trace to an unresolved V gene in checked studies; the others have no known cause. This specimen's table enumerates roughly 30,000 clones. The ten largest make up approximately 4.2% of the sample. The sequencing input was blood buffy coat. These receptors all stem from a woman between 18 and 70 years old with a cervical HPV16 infection that either progressed to CIN3+ or cleared (not recorded which).

With regard to this clone: With the read ending 3 residues before the CDR3 end, the germline J gene is used to fill in that end. The V and J genes are TRBV20-1 and TRBJ2-2; D remains ambiguous. This CDR3 region has 13 residues. The V gene's germline CDR1 is DFQATT and CDR2 SNEGSKA (reference sequence). Trimming took 7 bases from V and 2 from J, leaving 11 bases between them. The part of the CDR3 DNA that was read is TGCAGTGTGCACAACCTTAACACCGGGGAG. As protein: CSVHNLNTGE. The whole CDR3 is CSVHNLNTGELFF.

Remarks on this clone: The observed sequence ends 3 residues before the CDR3 terminus, with the missing tail filled in from the germline J gene. The chain couples TRBV19 to TRBJ1-5; TRBD1 agrees at 7 bases. V lost 6 bases, J lost 7 bases, and 9 bases stayed unmatched. The CDR3 is 14 amino acids. The germline V gene has CDR1 LNHDA and CDR2 SQIVND (reference sequence). CDR3 residues: CASRAGGLGQPQHF. CDR3 DNA, as far as it was read: TGTGCCAGTAGGGCAGGGGGGCTAGGCCAGCCC.

Concerning this clone: The sequence runs out 3 residues before the end of the CDR3; the remainder is reconstructed from the germline J gene. The gene calls are TRBV5-1 and TRBJ2-1; possible D gene TRBD2, 7 bases. The CDR3 contains 16 residues. V gave up 1 base and J gave up 2 bases, with 13 bases separating them. Germline V CDR1 and CDR2: SGHRS, YFSETQ. Partial CDR3 DNA: TGCGCCAGCAGCTTGAGGGGGACTATAGCCTACAATGAG. Amino acids: CASSLRGTIAYNE. The whole CDR3 region reads CASSLRGTIAYNEQFF. Complete variable domain (other parts from reference TRBV5-1 and TRBJ2-1): KAGVTQTPRYLIKTRGQQVTLSCSPISGHRSVSWYQQTPGQGLQFLFEYFSETQRNKGNFPGRFSGRQFSNSRSEMNVSTLELGDSALYLCASSLRGTIAYNEQFFGPGTRLTVL.

Turning to this clone: The CDR3 goes on 3 residues after the read ends, and that part is filled in from the germline J gene. This chain joins TRBV30 and TRBJ2-2; 7 bases align to TRBD2. CDR1 and CDR2 (germline): GTSNPN, SVGIG (reference sequence). This CDR3 region has 16 residues. Unmatched junction bases numbered 8, after V lost 4 bases and J lost 0 bases. The DNA read from the CDR3 is TGTGCCTGGACCTCAAGCGGGGCGGCGAACACCGGGGAG. Protein product: CAWTSSGAANTGE. The entire CDR3 protein reads CAWTSSGAANTGELFF.

In regard to this clone: The read terminates 3 residues ahead of where the CDR3 ends, so the germline J gene completes it. The chain is built from TRBV20-1 and TRBJ2-7, with 9 nucleotides matching TRBD1. The CDR3 sequence is 11 residues long. CDR1 and CDR2 (germline): DFQATT, SNEGSKA (reference sequence). Trimming cost V 4 bases and J 6 bases; bases outside gene matches: 1. CDR3 in amino acids: CSATDRGEQYF. Partial CDR3 DNA: TGCAGTGCTACGGACAGGGGCGAG.

A word on this clone: Coverage ceases 3 residues before the CDR3 finishes, and the germline J gene fills in the end. The gene calls are TRBV20-1 and TRBJ2-7; TRBD2 agrees at 8 bases. This CDR3 region has 14 residues. CDR1 and CDR2 (germline): DFQATT, SNEGSKA (reference sequence). V lost 6 bases, J lost 3 bases, and 10 bases stayed unmatched. The CDR3 reads CSARGLDLFYEQYF. The sequenced part of the CDR3 DNA is TGCAGTGCCCGGGGACTAGACCTTTTCTACGAG.